What follows describes a single T cell receptor beta chain. What it recognizes is unknown. Template material for amplifying TCR beta CDR3 regions consisted of RNA transcripts. Researchers ran a first-round RT-PCR on the TCR CDR3 using the HTBI primer set. In TCRdb, the multiplex PCR reads were re-called with MiXCR into one record per CDR3 protein. The sample shows over 400,000 distinct CDR3 sequences, around a fifth of them seen only once. CDR3 size: 15 residues. Germline lookup yields CDR1 LGHDT and CDR2 YNNKEL (reference sequence). V lost 4 bases, J lost 2 bases, and 4 bases stayed unmatched. This specimen belongs to a study of T cells in Graves' hyperthyroidism and ophthalmopathy. Study outcomes and limitations: Blood samples included most of the expanded thyroid clonotypes exceeding 0.001.

Material: blood. The sequence came from a woman in her sixties or seventies with Graves' ophthalmopathy. The chain recombines TRBV3-1 with TRBJ2-1; the match to TRBD2 covers 8 bases. CDR3: CASSRAGAPYNEQFF. The CDR3 DNA is TGTGCCAGCAGCCGAGCGGGAGCCCCCTACAATGAGCAGTTCTTC.